The rows below give T cell receptor beta chains drawn from one sample of a study of cytomegalovirus exposure and HLA in healthy donors. Profiling relied on immunoSEQ multiplex PCR, and the TCRdb table lists in-frame clones only, not all of them. Among about 140,000 clones listed, about 75% were seen once. The sequenced material came from PBMCs. Source of these receptors: a young man in good health and CMV-seropositive. Both conserved end residues are part of each CDR3. The order of the fields is clone size, J gene, CDR3 length, V gene, D gene, CDR3 DNA, CDR3 protein. D genes are given only for firm matches. Size values are once, few and many counts, or a class for expanded clones, and some rows have none.

-,TRBJ2-7,12,TRBV7-9,-,TGTGCCAGCAGCTTAATTTATAGCGAGCAGTACTTC,CASSLIYSEQYF
-,TRBJ2-7,16,TRBV4-1,TRBD2,TGCGCCAGCAGCCAAGACCCTAGCGGGAGGGCCTACGAGCAGTACTTC,CASSQDPSGRAYEQYF
-,TRBJ2-3,14,TRBV6-1,TRBD2,TGTGCCAGCAGTGAAGAATGGGCGGGAGGATCGCAGTATTTT,CASSEEWAGGSQYF
-,TRBJ2-7,14,TRBV13,-,TGTGCCAGCAGCTCAAACCGCAGGGTCGGGGAGCAGTACTTC,CASSSNRRVGEQYF
-,TRBJ2-2,15,TRBV7-6,-,TGTGCCAGCAGCTTAGATGAGGGAATAACCGGGGAGCTGTTTTTT,CASSLDEGITGELFF
-,TRBJ2-5,13,TRBV6-4,-,TGTGCCAGCAGTGCTATCATAGGGGGGGAGCAGTACTTC,CASSAIIGGEQYF
-,TRBJ2-7,12,TRBV5-1,-,TGCGCCAGCAGCTTGGCAGGGAACGAGCAGTACTTC,CASSLAGNEQYF
-,TRBJ1-1,14,TRBV4-1,-,TGCGCCAGCAGCCAACCGGGAATTAACACTGAAGCTTTCTTT,CASSQPGINTEAFF
-,TRBJ2-7,14,TRBV10-2,TRBD1,TGCGCCAGCATGGGACAGCCCTTCACCTACGAGCAGTACTTC,CASMGQPFTYEQYF
-,TRBJ2-2,14,TRBV9,-,TGTGCCAGCAGCGTGAGTTTGAACACCGGGGAGCTGTTTTTT,CASSVSLNTGELFF
-,TRBJ2-7,14,TRBV5-1,TRBD1,TGCGCCAGCAGCTTGGCGACAGGGTTCTACGAGCAGTACTTC,CASSLATGFYEQYF
-,TRBJ2-3,13,TRBV19,-,TGTGCCAGTAGTTCCGGGAGCACAGATACGCAGTATTTT,CASSSGSTDTQYF
-,TRBJ1-1,16,TRBV28,TRBD1,TGTGCCAGCAGTCCAATCATCGTCCGGGACAGGTGTACAGCTTTCTTT,CASSPIIVRDRCTAFF
-,TRBJ2-7,14,TRBV6-5,-,TGTGCCAGCAGTCTCGGGGTCCTTTCTCCTGAGCAGTACTTC,CASSLGVLSPEQYF
-,TRBJ2-1,15,TRBV7-6,-,TGTGCCAGCAGCTGGGGAGGTTCCTCCTACAATGAGCAGTTCTTC,CASSWGGSSYNEQFF
-,TRBJ2-3,14,TRBV28,-,TGTGCCAGCAGTGGTCAGGGGGGAGCAGATACGCAGTATTTT,CASSGQGGADTQYF
-,TRBJ1-4,13,TRBV29-1,TRBD1,TGCAGCGGCTCGACAGGGGGACGTGAAAAACTGTTTTTT,CSGSTGGREKLFF
few,TRBJ2-7,15,TRBV28,TRBD1,TGTGCCAGCAGCCCACCCGGGACAGGGGGCTACGAGCAGTACTTC,CASSPPGTGGYEQYF
-,TRBJ2-5,15,TRBV7-8,-,TGTGCCAGCAGCTTACGGTTTCTAGCCAAAGAGACCCAGTACTTC,CASSLRFLAKETQYF
-,TRBJ2-3,16,TRBV5-1,TRBD2,TGCGCCAGCAGCATTCGGACTAGCGGGGGGCGGGATACGCAGTATTTT,CASSIRTSGGRDTQYF
-,TRBJ2-5,13,TRBV5-6,-,TGTGCCAGCAGCTTTCGGGGTCTGGAGACCCAGTACTTC,CASSFRGLETQYF
-,TRBJ2-1,14,TRBV5-1,TRBD2,TGCGCCAGCAGTACTGGGACTAGCTTTTGGGAGCAGTTCTTC,CASSTGTSFWEQFF
few,TRBJ2-3,15,TRBV7-9,TRBD2,TGTGCCAGCAGCTTAACACGGACTAGTACAGATACGCAGTATTTT,CASSLTRTSTDTQYF
-,TRBJ2-7,16,TRBV6-5,TRBD2,TGTGCCAGCAGTTACGGAGCGATACGGGGGGGATGTGTGCAGTACTTC,CASSYGAIRGGCVQYF
-,TRBJ1-5,12,TRBV6-1,-,TGTGCCAGCACCAATAGCAATCAGCCCCAGCATTTT,CASTNSNQPQHF
-,TRBJ2-7,13,TRBV7-8,TRBD1,TGTGCCAGCAGTCGGGACAGGGTCTACGAGCAGTACTTC,CASSRDRVYEQYF
once,TRBJ2-7,15,TRBV7-2,-,TGTGCCAGCAGCTTAGCGCGCGGGGCACCCTACGAGCAGTACTTC,CASSLARGAPYEQYF
-,TRBJ1-1,14,TRBV29-1,-,TGCAGCGTTGAAGTTAGGGGCTTGAACACTGAAGCTTTCTTT,CSVEVRGLNTEAFF
-,TRBJ2-3,16,TRBV18,-,TGTGCCAGCTCACCTCAAATCGGCGGGGCAGCAAATACGCAGTATTTT,CASSPQIGGAANTQYF